This note documents a single T cell receptor beta chain sequence. This sample stems from a study of blood T cell repertoires in COVID-19. Across the whole study: Both acute and convalescent COVID-19 samples were obtained from the United States, Italy and Spain. The analysed material was cDNA or gDNA that came from T cells, B-cell-depleted T cells, or PBMCs.

TCRdb's table, derived via immunoSEQ multiplex PCR, lists solely in-frame clones and lacks some. The sample has 220,000 or so clones, approximately 86% seen once; the top ten hold about 9.4%. The Seattle site enrolled patients during active infection and followed them longitudinally. The sample taken for sequencing was peripheral blood. The origin of this receptor is a woman in her fifties or sixties with COVID-19, enrolled during active disease.

In DNA form, the CDR3 reads TGCGCCAGCAGTGAAGGCGGGGGGCTCTTCGGCGAAAAACTGTTTTTT. It specifies CASSEGGGLFGEKLFF. The chain couples TRBV10-1 to TRBJ1-4, with D perhaps matching TRBD1 (6 bases). V was trimmed by 3 bases and J by 8 bases, leaving 19 bases between them. CDR1 is WNHNN and CDR2 is SYGVQD in the germline V gene (reference sequence). This CDR3 contains 16 residues.